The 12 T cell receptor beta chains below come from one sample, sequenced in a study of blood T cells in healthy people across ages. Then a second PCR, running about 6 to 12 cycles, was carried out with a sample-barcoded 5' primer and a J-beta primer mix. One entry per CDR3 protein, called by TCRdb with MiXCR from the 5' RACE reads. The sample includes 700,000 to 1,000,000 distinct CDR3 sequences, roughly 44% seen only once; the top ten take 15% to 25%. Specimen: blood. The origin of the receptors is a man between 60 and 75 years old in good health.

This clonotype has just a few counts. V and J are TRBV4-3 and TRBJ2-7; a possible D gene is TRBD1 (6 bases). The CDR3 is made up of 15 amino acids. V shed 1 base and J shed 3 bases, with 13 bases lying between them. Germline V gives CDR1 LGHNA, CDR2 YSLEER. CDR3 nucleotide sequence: TGCGCCAGCAGCCAAGGTTTGGACAGATTCTACGAGCAGTACTTC. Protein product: CASSQGLDRFYEQYF.

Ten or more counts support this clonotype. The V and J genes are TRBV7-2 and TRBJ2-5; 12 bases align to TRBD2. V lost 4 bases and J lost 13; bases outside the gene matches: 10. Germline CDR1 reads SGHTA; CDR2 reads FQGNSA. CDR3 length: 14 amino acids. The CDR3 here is CASSSSSGLAGLYF. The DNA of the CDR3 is TGTGCCAGCAGCTCCTCTTCGGGACTAGCGGGTTTGTACTTC.

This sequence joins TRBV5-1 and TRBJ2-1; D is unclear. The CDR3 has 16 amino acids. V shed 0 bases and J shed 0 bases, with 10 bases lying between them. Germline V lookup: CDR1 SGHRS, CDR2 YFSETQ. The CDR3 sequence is CASSLEAQISYNEQFF. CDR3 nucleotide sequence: TGCGCCAGCAGCTTGGAGGCACAGATCTCCTACAATGAGCAGTTCTTC.

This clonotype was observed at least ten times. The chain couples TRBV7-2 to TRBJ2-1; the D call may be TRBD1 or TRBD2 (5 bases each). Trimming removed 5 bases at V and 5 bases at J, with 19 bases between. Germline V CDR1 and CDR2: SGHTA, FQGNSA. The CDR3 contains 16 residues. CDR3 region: CASSPSSGPGNNEQFF. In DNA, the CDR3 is TGTGCCAGCAGCCCAAGCAGCGGACCAGGGAACAATGAGCAGTTCTTC.

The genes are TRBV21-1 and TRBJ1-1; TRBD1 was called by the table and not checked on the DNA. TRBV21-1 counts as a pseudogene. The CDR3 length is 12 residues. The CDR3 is CASRGARTEAFF. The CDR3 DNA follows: TGTGCCAGCAGGGGGGCGCGGACTGAAGCTTTCTTT.

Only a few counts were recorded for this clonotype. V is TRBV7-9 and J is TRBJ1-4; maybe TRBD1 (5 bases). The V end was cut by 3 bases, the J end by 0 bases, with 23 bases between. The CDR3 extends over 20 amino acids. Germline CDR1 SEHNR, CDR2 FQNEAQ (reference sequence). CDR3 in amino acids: CASSFKRIGSATATNEKLFF. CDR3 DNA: TGTGCCAGCAGCTTTAAAAGAATCGGTTCGGCGACAGCAACTAATGAAAAACTGTTTTTT.

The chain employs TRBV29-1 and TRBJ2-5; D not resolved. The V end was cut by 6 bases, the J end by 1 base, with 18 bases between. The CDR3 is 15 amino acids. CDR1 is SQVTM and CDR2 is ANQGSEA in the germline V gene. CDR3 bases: TGCAGCGTGAAACAACACGCGAACTCCCAAGAGACCCAGTACTTC. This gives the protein CSVKQHANSQETQYF.

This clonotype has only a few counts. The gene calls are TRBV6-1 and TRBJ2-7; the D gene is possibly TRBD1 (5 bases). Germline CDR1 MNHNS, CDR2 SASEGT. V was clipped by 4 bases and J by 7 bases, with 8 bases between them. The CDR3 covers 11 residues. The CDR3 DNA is TGTGCCAGCAGTGTTAGGGGAGAGCAGTACTTC. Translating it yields CASSVRGEQYF.

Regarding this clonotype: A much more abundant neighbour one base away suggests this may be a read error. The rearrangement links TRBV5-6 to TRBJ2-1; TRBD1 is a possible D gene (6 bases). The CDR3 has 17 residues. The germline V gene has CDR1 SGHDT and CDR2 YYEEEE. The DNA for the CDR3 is TGTACCAGCAGCCTAGACTCCACAGGGCTCTCCTACAATGAGCAGTTCTTC. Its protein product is CTSSLDSTGLSYNEQFF. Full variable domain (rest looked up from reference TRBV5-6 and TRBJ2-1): DAGVTQSPTHLIKTRGQQVTLRCSPKSGHDTVSWYQQALGQGPQFIFQYYEEEERQRGNFPDRFSGHQFPNYSSELNVNALLLGDSALYLCTSSLDSTGLSYNEQFFGPGTRLTVL.

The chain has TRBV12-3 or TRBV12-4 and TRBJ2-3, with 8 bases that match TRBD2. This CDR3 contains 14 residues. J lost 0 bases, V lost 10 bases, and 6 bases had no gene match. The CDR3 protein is CAIAGGASTDTQYF. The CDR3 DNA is TGTGCCATCGCCGGGGGGGCTAGCACAGATACGCAGTATTTT.

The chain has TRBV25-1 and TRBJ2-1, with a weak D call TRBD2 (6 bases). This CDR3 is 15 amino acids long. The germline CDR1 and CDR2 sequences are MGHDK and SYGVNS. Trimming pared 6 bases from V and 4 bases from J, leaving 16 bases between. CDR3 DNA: TGTGCCAGCAGCCAACCGGGACTGGGGTACAATGAGCAGTTCTTC. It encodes CASSQPGLGYNEQFF.

The CDR3 region is CASSFLQGVQPQHF. CDR3 in DNA: TGTGCCAGCAGTTTCTTACAGGGGGTTCAGCCCCAGCATTTT. The chain has TRBV6-2 or TRBV6-3 and TRBJ1-5; 8 nucleotides agree with TRBD1. This CDR3 region has 14 residues. Per germline, CDR1 MNHEY and CDR2 SVGEGT. V trimming: 4 bases; J trimming: 6 bases; junction bases outside the gene matches: 5.